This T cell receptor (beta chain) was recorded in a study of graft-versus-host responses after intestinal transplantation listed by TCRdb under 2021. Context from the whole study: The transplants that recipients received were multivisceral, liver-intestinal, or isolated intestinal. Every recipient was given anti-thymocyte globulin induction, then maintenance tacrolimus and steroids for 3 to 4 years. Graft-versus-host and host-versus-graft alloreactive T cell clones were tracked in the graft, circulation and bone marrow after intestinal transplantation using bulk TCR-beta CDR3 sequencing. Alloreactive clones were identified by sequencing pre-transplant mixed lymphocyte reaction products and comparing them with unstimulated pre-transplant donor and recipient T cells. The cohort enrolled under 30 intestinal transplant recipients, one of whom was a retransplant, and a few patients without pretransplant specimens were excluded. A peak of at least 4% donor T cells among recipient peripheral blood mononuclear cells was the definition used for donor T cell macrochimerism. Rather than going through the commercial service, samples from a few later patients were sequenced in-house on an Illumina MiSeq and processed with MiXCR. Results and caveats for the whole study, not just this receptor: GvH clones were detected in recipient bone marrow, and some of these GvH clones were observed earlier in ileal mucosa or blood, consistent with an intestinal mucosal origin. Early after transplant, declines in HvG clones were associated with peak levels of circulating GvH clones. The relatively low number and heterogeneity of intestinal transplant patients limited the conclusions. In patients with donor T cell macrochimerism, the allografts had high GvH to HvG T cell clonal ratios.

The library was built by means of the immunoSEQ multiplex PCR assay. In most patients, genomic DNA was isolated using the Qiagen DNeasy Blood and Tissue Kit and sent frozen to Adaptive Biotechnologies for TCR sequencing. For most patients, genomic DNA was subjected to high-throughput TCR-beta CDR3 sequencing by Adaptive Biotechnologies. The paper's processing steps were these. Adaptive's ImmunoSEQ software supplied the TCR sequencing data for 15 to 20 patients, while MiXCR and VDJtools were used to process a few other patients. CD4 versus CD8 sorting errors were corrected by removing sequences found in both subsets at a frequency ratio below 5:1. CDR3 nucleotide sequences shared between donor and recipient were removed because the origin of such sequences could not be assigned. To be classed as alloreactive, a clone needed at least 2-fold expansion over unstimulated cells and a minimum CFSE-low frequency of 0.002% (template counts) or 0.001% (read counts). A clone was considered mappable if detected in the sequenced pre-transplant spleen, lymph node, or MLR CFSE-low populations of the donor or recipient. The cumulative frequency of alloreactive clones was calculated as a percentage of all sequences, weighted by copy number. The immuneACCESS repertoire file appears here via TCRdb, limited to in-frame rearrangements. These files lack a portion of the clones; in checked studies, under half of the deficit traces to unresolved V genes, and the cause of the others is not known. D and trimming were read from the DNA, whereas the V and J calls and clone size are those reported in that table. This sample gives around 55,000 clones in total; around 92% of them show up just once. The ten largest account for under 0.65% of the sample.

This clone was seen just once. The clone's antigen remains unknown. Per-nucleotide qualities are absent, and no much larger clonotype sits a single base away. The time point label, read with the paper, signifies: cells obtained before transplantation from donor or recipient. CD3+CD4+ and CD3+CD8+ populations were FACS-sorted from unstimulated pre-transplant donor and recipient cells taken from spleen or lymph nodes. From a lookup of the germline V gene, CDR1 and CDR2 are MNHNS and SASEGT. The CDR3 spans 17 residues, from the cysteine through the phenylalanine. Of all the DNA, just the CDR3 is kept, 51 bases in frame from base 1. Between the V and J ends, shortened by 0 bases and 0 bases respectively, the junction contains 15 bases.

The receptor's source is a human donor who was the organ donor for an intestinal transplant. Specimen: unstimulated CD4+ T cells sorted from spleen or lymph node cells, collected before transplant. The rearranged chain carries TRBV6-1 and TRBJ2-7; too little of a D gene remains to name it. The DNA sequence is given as TGTGCCAGCAGTGAAGCCCCCTTCGGCAGAGGCTCCTACGAGCAGTACTTC. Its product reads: CASSEAPFGRGSYEQYF.